These 20 T cell receptor beta chains came from one sample sequenced in a study of blood T cell repertoires in COVID-19. TCRdb keeps only in-frame clones here, not all; method: immunoSEQ multiplex PCR. The sample lists about 210,000 clones, roughly 84% occurring once. Sequencing was carried out using PBMCs or T cells enriched from blood (not recorded which). Every receptor here comes from a woman aged 30 to 39 who had been exposed to COVID-19.

J is TRBJ2-1 and V is TRBV2; tentative D call: TRBD2 (6 bases). The CDR3 spans 15 residues. With 5 bases removed from V and 5 bases from J, the gap between germline ends came to 16 bases. The germline V gene encodes CDR1 SNHLY and CDR2 FYNNEI. CDR3 sequence reads: CASSFTGRMDNEQFF. CDR3 coding DNA: TGTGCCAGCAGTTTTACGGGGAGGATGGACAATGAGCAGTTCTTC.

The rearrangement links TRBV7-6 to TRBJ1-4; 9 bases are shared with TRBD1. CDR1 SGHVS and CDR2 FNYEAQ come from the germline V gene. This CDR3 has 17 residues. V lost 6 bases, J lost 5 bases, and 13 bases stayed unmatched. CDR3 DNA sequence: TGTGCCAGCAGTCGCACCGGGACAGGGAAGGGAAATGAAAAACTGTTTTTT. Translation: CASSRTGTGKGNEKLFF.

V is TRBV7-9 and J is TRBJ2-1, with D possibly matching TRBD1 (6 bases). V lost 1 base to trimming and J lost 3 bases, with 7 bases between them. Looked up from germline, CDR1 is SEHNR and CDR2 is FQNEAQ (reference sequence). The CDR3 is 14 residues long. The CDR3 coding sequence is TGTGCCAGCAGCTTAGGGACAGACTACAATGAGCAGTTCTTC. Translated, it gives CASSLGTDYNEQFF.

V usage is TRBV28 and J usage is TRBJ2-1, with D possibly being TRBD1 (6 bases). The CDR3 loop spans 15 amino acids. Germline values: CDR1 MDHEN, CDR2 SYDVKM. The V gene lost 3 bases and the J gene lost 2 bases, with 11 bases spanning the gap. The CDR3 region is CASSLPGAAYNEQFF. The CDR3 DNA is TGTGCCAGCAGTTTGCCAGGGGCTGCCTACAATGAGCAGTTCTTC.

The V gene is TRBV7-2, the J gene TRBJ1-6; D is possibly TRBD1 (5 bases). The CDR3 covers 15 residues. V was pared by 1 base and J by 8 bases, with 12 bases between. Germline loops: CDR1 SGHTA, CDR2 FQGNSA. CDR3 protein: CASSLVPGRDSPLHF. CDR3 nucleotide sequence: TGTGCCAGCAGCTTAGTTCCAGGGCGAGATTCACCCCTCCACTTT.

The chain links TRBV5-6 to TRBJ2-7, with 8 positions matching TRBD1. Germline V CDR1 and CDR2: SGHDT, YYEEEE. The CDR3 is 12 amino acids. V trimming: 3 bases; J trimming: 6 bases; junction bases outside the gene matches: 2. CDR3 bases: TGTGCCAGCAGCTCCGACAGGGGCGAGCAGTACTTC. Protein sequence: CASSSDRGEQYF.

Concerning this clone: One end of the junction fails to match germline, which may point to a read error. The chain links TRBV7-7 to TRBJ2-1; D not resolved. The CDR3 spans 13 residues. Germline V gene sequence: CDR1 SSHAT, CDR2 FNYEAQ (reference sequence). For the CDR3, the DNA is TGTGCTAGCAGCCGAGAGGCCTACAATGAGCAGTTCTTC. Translation: CASSREAYNEQFF.

This clone came up a few times. One end of the junction varies from germline; a read error may be responsible. This chain joins TRBV11-2 and TRBJ1-2; no definite D call. Germline values: CDR1 SGHAT, CDR2 FQNNGV. The CDR3 extends over 13 amino acids. The CDR3 protein is CASSSSIGPNSHF. The CDR3 DNA sequence: TGTGCCAGCAGCTCTAGCATTGGGCCCAACAGTCACTTC.

The rearrangement uses TRBV4-1 and TRBJ2-7, with D possibly being TRBD1 (5 bases). From germline, CDR1 is MGHRA and CDR2 YSYEKL. Trimming took off 6 bases at V and 0 bases at J, with 15 bases between the two ends. The CDR3 has 15 residues. CDR3 region: CASRRSNRSSYEQYF. The CDR3, as DNA: TGCGCCAGCAGGCGAAGCAACAGGTCCTCCTACGAGCAGTACTTC.

This clone was seen only a few times. Sequence at one end of the junction differs from germline and may be a read error. The chain couples TRBV2 to TRBJ2-2; unclear D gene. Germline CDR1 reads SNHLY; CDR2 reads FYNNEI. CDR3 length: 11 residues. CDR3 DNA sequence: TGTGCCAGCAGAAACAGCGGGGAGCTGTTTTTT. Translating it yields CASRNSGELFF.

The chain uses TRBV2 and TRBJ2-7, with TRBD1 identical over 8 bases. The CDR3 has 13 amino acids. V trimming: 7 bases; J trimming: 4 bases; junction bases outside the gene matches: 6. The germline V gene encodes CDR1 SNHLY and CDR2 FYNNEI. CDR3 residues: CASKGQGAYEQYF. The CDR3 region has the DNA TGTGCCAGCAAAGGGCAGGGGGCATACGAGCAGTACTTC.

The rearrangement uses TRBV3-1 (or the pseudogene TRBV3-2) and TRBJ1-3, with D possibly being TRBD1 (5 bases). The ends were cut back, 8 bases at V and 2 bases at J, with 16 bases in the middle. The CDR3 runs to 15 residues. Germline V gene sequence: CDR1 LGHDT, CDR2 YNNKEL (reference sequence). Here the CDR3 DNA reads TGTGCCAGCCCAAACCGCCGGGGGGCTGGAAACACCATATATTTT. Protein: CASPNRRGAGNTIYF.

The rearrangement joins TRBV27 to TRBJ1-4; D is possibly TRBD1 (5 bases). Germline V lookup: CDR1 MNHEY, CDR2 SMNVEV (reference sequence). V was pared by 4 bases and J by 0 bases, with 9 bases between. CDR3 size: 15 residues. DNA for the CDR3: TGTGCCAGCAGTTGGGGACTGTCAACTAATGAAAAACTGTTTTTT. Its translation is CASSWGLSTNEKLFF.

This rearrangement joins TRBV12-5 to TRBJ2-7; 7 bases map to TRBD2. With V trimmed by 3 bases and J by 3 bases, 14 bases remained unmatched. The CDR3 is 17 residues long. Germline V gene data show CDR1 as LGHNT and CDR2 as FRNRAP. The CDR3 nucleotides read TGTGCTAGTGGTTTACCCCTGGCGGGAGCTGCGAACTACGAGCAGTACTTC. Translating gives CASGLPLAGAANYEQYF.

This clone was seen only a few times. The chain employs TRBV2 and TRBJ2-5; tentative D call: TRBD1 (6 bases). This CDR3 spans 12 amino acids. The germline gives CDR1 SNHLY, CDR2 FYNNEI. Trimming took 7 bases from V and 4 from J, leaving 10 bases between them. The CDR3 sequence: CASTGEGETQYF. Written as DNA, the CDR3 is TGTGCCAGCACAGGGGAAGGAGAGACCCAGTACTTC. The entire variable domain, with the rest obtained from reference TRBV2 and TRBJ2-5, is as follows: EPEVTQTPSHQVTQMGQEVILRCVPISNHLYFYWYRQILGQKVEFLVSFYNNEISEKSEIFDDQFSVERPDGSNFTLKIRSTKLEDSAMYFCASTGEGETQYFGPGTRLLVL.

CDR3 nucleotides: TGTGCTAGTGTCCCGGGACAGGGTTACAATGAGCAGTTCTTC. This encodes CASVPGQGYNEQFF. V and J are TRBV12-5 and TRBJ2-1; 9 bases map to TRBD1. The CDR3 loop spans 14 amino acids. The junction had 5 bases not matched to a gene; V was cut back by 7 bases and J by 4 bases. Germline CDR1 is LGHNT and CDR2 is FRNRAP.

The gene calls are TRBV11-2 and TRBJ2-7; 13 bases fit TRBD2. V was clipped by 5 bases and J by 4 bases; unmatched bases: 5. Germline V gene sequence: CDR1 SGHAT, CDR2 FQNNGV. This CDR3 has 15 amino acids. The CDR3 coding sequence is TGTGCCAGCAGCCGGACTAGCGGGGGACAATACGAGCAGTACTTC. This gives the protein CASSRTSGGQYEQYF.

This rearrangement joins TRBV19 to TRBJ1-2, with D perhaps matching TRBD1 (6 bases). CDR1 and CDR2 (germline): LNHDA, SQIVND (reference sequence). The CDR3 contains 16 residues. Trimming removed 5 bases at V and 3 bases at J, with 19 bases between. The chain's CDR3 is CASSPGPGQFDYGYTF. The CDR3 DNA reads TGTGCCAGTAGTCCCGGACCAGGACAGTTCGACTATGGCTACACCTTC.

V gene TRBV3-1 (or the pseudogene TRBV3-2) combines with J gene TRBJ1-2, with 7 bases matching TRBD1. The CDR3 covers 14 residues. J lost 7 bases, V lost 4 bases, and 9 bases had no gene match. Germline lookup yields CDR1 LGHDT and CDR2 YNNKEL (reference sequence). The CDR3 sequence: CASSRDSSLGGYTF. The CDR3 region has the DNA TGTGCCAGCAGCCGGGACAGTAGTCTAGGTGGCTACACCTTC.

This chain links TRBV19 with TRBJ1-2, with 8 bases fitting TRBD1. CDR1 LNHDA and CDR2 SQIVND come from the germline V gene (reference sequence). This CDR3 is 13 amino acids long. The J segment lost 8 bases and the V segment lost 4 bases, leaving 6 bases of the junction unmatched. CDR3 amino acids: CASSTTGVGGYTF. The CDR3 DNA sequence: TGTGCCAGTAGTACGACAGGGGTAGGCGGCTACACCTTC.